The T cell receptor beta chain under discussion was sequenced for a study of blood T cell repertoires in COVID-19. Germline CDR1 and CDR2: SGHDT and YYEEEE. Trimming removed 6 bases from V and 8 bases from J, with 29 bases in between. The CDR3 extends over 17 amino acids. Which cohort a participant joined came from the clinical history participants gave. Data came from immunoSEQ multiplex PCR; TCRdb stores just in-frame clones and leaves some out. Of 110,000 to 150,000 clones listed, about nine tenths are singletons. The gene calls are TRBV5-6 and TRBJ1-1, with D maybe TRBD1 (5 bases). The receptor comes from a man between 60 and 75 years old who had recovered from COVID-19. The sequenced sample consisted of PBMCs or T cells enriched from blood (not recorded which). The CDR3 spells CASTRSGFNRLVREAFF. CDR3 bases: TGTGCCAGCACCCGGTCAGGGTTTAATCGTCTTGTTAGGGAAGCTTTCTTT.